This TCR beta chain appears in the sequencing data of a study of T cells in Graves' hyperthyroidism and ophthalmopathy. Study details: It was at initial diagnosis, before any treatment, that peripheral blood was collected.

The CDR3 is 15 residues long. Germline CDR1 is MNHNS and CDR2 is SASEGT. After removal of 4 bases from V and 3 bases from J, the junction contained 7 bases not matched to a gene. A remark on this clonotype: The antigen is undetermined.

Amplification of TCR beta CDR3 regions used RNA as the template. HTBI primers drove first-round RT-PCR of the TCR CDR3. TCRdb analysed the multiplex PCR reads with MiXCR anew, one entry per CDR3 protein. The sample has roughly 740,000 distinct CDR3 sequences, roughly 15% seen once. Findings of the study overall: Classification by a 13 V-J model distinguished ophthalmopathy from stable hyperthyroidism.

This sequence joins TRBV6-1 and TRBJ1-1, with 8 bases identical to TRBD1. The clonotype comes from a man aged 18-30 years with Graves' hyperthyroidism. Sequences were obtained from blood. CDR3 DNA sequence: TGTGCCAGCAGTGCCGACAGGGGTCAGCACACTGAAGCTTTCTTT. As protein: CASSADRGQHTEAFF.